This TCR beta chain was found in a study of response to subunit inactivated influenza vaccine. Details on this clonotype: What it binds is not known.

General study results and limits: The authors suggested that every seasonal influenza vaccination recruits few new T cells.

The CDR3 contains 14 residues. Germline trimming cut 6 bases from V and 3 bases from J; bases unmatched to any gene: 6. CDR1 and CDR2 from the germline V gene are DFQATT and SNEGSKA (reference sequence). TCRdb independently ran MiXCR on the RT-PCR reads; one entry per CDR3 protein. This table has about 700,000 distinct CDR3 sequences, approximately 15% appearing once. The sequence derives from a man in his fifties who received an inactivated influenza vaccine. The sample in question was PBMCs from blood, obtained about 14 days before vaccination. The chain couples TRBV20-1 to TRBJ2-2, with 8 bases fitting TRBD1. CDR3 sequence reads: CSAEQGADTGELFF. CDR3 DNA sequence: TGCAGTGCCGAGCAGGGGGCGGACACCGGGGAGCTGTTTTTT.